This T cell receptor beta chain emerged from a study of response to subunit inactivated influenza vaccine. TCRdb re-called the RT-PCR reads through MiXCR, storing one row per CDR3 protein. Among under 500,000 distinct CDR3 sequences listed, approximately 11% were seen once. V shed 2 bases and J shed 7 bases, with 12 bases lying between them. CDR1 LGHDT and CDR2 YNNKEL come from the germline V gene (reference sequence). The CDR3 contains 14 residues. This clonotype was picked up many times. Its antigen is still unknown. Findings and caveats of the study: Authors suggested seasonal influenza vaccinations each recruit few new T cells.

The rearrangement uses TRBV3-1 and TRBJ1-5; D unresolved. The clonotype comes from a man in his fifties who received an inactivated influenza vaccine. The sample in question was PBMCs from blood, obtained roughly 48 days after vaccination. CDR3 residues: CASSQKTGSQPQHF. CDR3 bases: TGTGCCAGCAGCCAAAAGACGGGATCCCAGCCCCAGCATTTT.